This TCR beta chain stems from a study of blood T cell repertoires in COVID-19. In the study overall: T cells, B-cell-depleted T cells, or PBMCs provided the cDNA or gDNA that served as material.

The assay was immunoSEQ multiplex PCR, and TCRdb's table has in-frame clones only and misses some. The data show about 110,000 clones, 81% seen once. The CDR3 is made up of 14 amino acids. Losses at the gene ends were 0 bases for V and 7 bases for J; bases not matched to a gene: 4. Germline loops: CDR1 MNHNS, CDR2 SASEGT. The V call is TRBV6-1, the J call TRBJ1-1, with 8 bases identical to TRBD1. The sequenced material came from peripheral blood. The source is a man aged 50 or older with acute or convalescent COVID-19. CDR3 protein: CASSEAGTGNEAFF. CDR3 bases: TGTGCCAGCAGTGAAGCAGGGACAGGCAATGAAGCTTTCTTT.